What follows is one T cell receptor beta chain and its context. The protocol was immunoSEQ multiplex PCR, while the TCRdb copy is restricted to in-frame clones and leaves out a portion. The sample has about 10,000 clones, 65% to 90% seen once. This sample stems from a study of T cell repertoires in MIS-A myocarditis. The V gene lost 0 bases and the J gene lost 8 bases, with 10 bases spanning the gap. This CDR3 is 13 amino acids long. Germline loops: CDR1 KGHSH, CDR2 LQKENI. The chain carries TRBV18 and TRBJ1-2, with a weak D call TRBD1 (5 bases). The sequenced sample consisted of right ventricle heart tissue obtained at autopsy. The source of this sequence is a man younger than 30 with fulminant myocarditis from multisystem inflammatory syndrome in adults (MIS-A) after COVID-19. The CDR3 is CASSPPTGLGYTF. CDR3 in DNA: TGTGCCAGCTCACCACCTACAGGTTTGGGCTACACCTTC.